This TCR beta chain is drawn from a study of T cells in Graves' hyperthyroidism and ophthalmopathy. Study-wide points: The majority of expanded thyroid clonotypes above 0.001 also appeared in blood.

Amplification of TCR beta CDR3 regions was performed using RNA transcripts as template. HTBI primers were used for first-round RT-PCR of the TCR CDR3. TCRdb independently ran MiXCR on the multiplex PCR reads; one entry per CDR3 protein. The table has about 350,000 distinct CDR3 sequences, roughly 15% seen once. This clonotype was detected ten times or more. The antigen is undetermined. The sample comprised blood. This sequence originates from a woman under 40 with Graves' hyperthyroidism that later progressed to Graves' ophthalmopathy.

The CDR3 nucleotides are TGTGCCACCACTAAGGGGGGGACAGGGGATGATGAGCAGTTCTTC. Protein product: CATTKGGTGDDEQFF. This rearrangement joins TRBV15 to TRBJ2-1, with 10 bases identical to TRBD1. Germline CDR1 is LNHNV and CDR2 is YYDKDF (reference sequence). Trimming took 7 bases from V and 8 from J; bases not matched to a gene: 11. The CDR3 is made up of 15 amino acids.